The clone carrying this TCR beta chain was counted a few times. Per germline, CDR1 LNHNV and CDR2 YYDKDF (reference sequence). V shed 3 bases and J 8 bases; nucleotides not matched to a gene: 1. There are 13 residues in the CDR3. Into CD45RA+ naive and CD45RA-negative memory subsets, the CD4+ cells were split. The data are from a study of shared clonotypes between healthy human individuals. It was at deep level that the assay was run. Method: immunoSEQ multiplex PCR; TCRdb's copy keeps in-frame clones and lacks some. The table records millions of clones, approximately 95% of them present only once. The sequence was collected from a man aged 18 to 29 in good health. Some clones in this sample may be carry-over from other donors' samples. The chain combines TRBV15 with TRBJ1-4, with 9 bases lining up with TRBD1. Sequencing input: naive CD4+ T cells from PBMCs. Subset described: CD45RA+ positively selected. CDR3 protein: CATSRDRGEKLFF. The CDR3 nucleotides read TGTGCCACCAGCAGGGACAGGGGCGAAAAACTGTTTTTT.